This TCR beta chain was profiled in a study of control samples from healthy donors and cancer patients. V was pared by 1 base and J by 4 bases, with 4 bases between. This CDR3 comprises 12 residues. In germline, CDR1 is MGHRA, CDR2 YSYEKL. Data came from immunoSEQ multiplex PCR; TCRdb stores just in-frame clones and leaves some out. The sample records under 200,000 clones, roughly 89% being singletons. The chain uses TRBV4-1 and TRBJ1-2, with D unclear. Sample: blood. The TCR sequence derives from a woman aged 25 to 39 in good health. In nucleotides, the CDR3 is TGCGCCAGCAGCCAAGTTCCCTATGGCTACACCTTC. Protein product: CASSQVPYGYTF.